The rows below give T cell receptor beta chains drawn from one sample of a study of type 1 regulatory T cells. Each CDR3 protein is one row after TCRdb ran MiXCR on the reads. The sample includes tens of thousands of distinct CDR3 sequences, approximately 67% seen only once; the top ten take 1.5% to 2%. These receptors have no identified antigens. The sample was cultured non-Tr1 T cells, either the whole culture or a sorted T cell fraction (not recorded which). Source of these receptors: a human donor in good health. Each CDR3 is given with its conserved first and last residue. The D gene is left open where the match is weak.

d_gene: TRBD1; v_gene: TRBV7-6; j_gene: TRBJ2-3; CDR3aa: CASSHTTSGQAYTDTQYF
d_gene: NA; v_gene: TRBV20-1; j_gene: TRBJ1-2; CDR3aa: CSASGTDYGYTF
d_gene: TRBD1; v_gene: TRBV2; j_gene: TRBJ1-1; CDR3aa: CASRRTGFGNTEAFF
d_gene: TRBD1; v_gene: TRBV4-2; j_gene: TRBJ1-6; CDR3aa: CASSQDRTDNSPLHF
d_gene: TRBD1; v_gene: TRBV7-8; j_gene: TRBJ2-7; CDR3aa: CASTQRRDRLREQYF
d_gene: TRBD2; v_gene: TRBV20-1; j_gene: TRBJ2-3; CDR3aa: CSAPPGSGSPDTQYF
d_gene: TRBD1; v_gene: TRBV10-2; j_gene: TRBJ1-1; CDR3aa: CASRAGTGGKVTEAFF
d_gene: NA; v_gene: TRBV5-1; j_gene: TRBJ2-5; CDR3aa: CASSLGQQETQYF
d_gene: TRBD2; v_gene: TRBV7-2; j_gene: TRBJ2-7; CDR3aa: CASSLGRLLAGSYEQYF
d_gene: NA; v_gene: TRBV29-1; j_gene: TRBJ1-1; CDR3aa: CSVARQGTEAFF
d_gene: NA; v_gene: TRBV7-2; j_gene: TRBJ2-7; CDR3aa: CASNLWYSANEQYF
d_gene: NA; v_gene: TRBV5-1; j_gene: TRBJ2-7; CDR3aa: CASSQDANSYEQYF
d_gene: TRBD2; v_gene: TRBV27; j_gene: TRBJ2-1; CDR3aa: CASSNSGRAQSYNEKFF
d_gene: TRBD1; v_gene: TRBV7-9; j_gene: TRBJ2-7; CDR3aa: CASSPKPGQGGEQYF
d_gene: TRBD2; v_gene: TRBV6-2/TRBV6-3; j_gene: TRBJ2-7; CDR3aa: CAARGLARDEQYF
d_gene: NA; v_gene: TRBV6-1; j_gene: TRBJ1-5; CDR3aa: CASSEQGSVFQPQHF
d_gene: TRBD1; v_gene: TRBV4-2; j_gene: TRBJ2-5; CDR3aa: CASSPAGGVETQYF
d_gene: NA; v_gene: TRBV3-1; j_gene: TRBJ2-7; CDR3aa: CASSDRVYEQYF
d_gene: NA; v_gene: TRBV12-3/TRBV12-4; j_gene: TRBJ1-1; CDR3aa: CASDLGGDASEAFF
d_gene: TRBD1; v_gene: TRBV12-3/TRBV12-4; j_gene: TRBJ2-7; CDR3aa: CASTKTGYSHEQYF
d_gene: TRBD1; v_gene: TRBV18; j_gene: TRBJ2-1; CDR3aa: CASSGDRGYNEQFF
d_gene: NA; v_gene: TRBV21-1; j_gene: TRBJ1-2; CDR3aa: CASSRTRGGQVGYTF
d_gene: TRBD1; v_gene: TRBV4-3; j_gene: TRBJ1-2; CDR3aa: CASSLGHRDSPYGYTF
d_gene: NA; v_gene: TRBV12-3/TRBV12-4; j_gene: TRBJ2-1; CDR3aa: CASSPYPYNNEQFF
d_gene: NA; v_gene: TRBV12-2; j_gene: TRBJ2-7; CDR3aa: CASRLLSTSGYEQYF
d_gene: TRBD1; v_gene: TRBV20-1; j_gene: TRBJ1-1; CDR3aa: CSAGGRTNTEAFF
d_gene: NA; v_gene: TRBV12-3/TRBV12-4; j_gene: TRBJ2-1; CDR3aa: CASSLRQAEQFF
d_gene: TRBD2; v_gene: TRBV11-2; j_gene: TRBJ2-5; CDR3aa: CASSSAGDLQETQYF
d_gene: NA; v_gene: TRBV3-1; j_gene: TRBJ2-7; CDR3aa: CASSPDYYEQYF
d_gene: NA; v_gene: TRBV7-2; j_gene: TRBJ1-1; CDR3aa: CASSVGARNTEAFF
d_gene: TRBD1; v_gene: TRBV28; j_gene: TRBJ2-7; CDR3aa: CASSLGQGVSYEQYF
d_gene: NA; v_gene: TRBV7-2; j_gene: TRBJ2-2; CDR3aa: CASSSQGIMNTGELFF
d_gene: NA; v_gene: TRBV9; j_gene: TRBJ1-6; CDR3aa: CVSSAGVLTSSPLHF
d_gene: NA; v_gene: TRBV5-1; j_gene: TRBJ1-1; CDR3aa: CASSLDGTLNTEAFF
d_gene: NA; v_gene: TRBV3-1; j_gene: TRBJ2-1; CDR3aa: CASSQGYSSNEQFF
d_gene: NA; v_gene: TRBV27; j_gene: TRBJ1-1; CDR3aa: CASSFSNSPNTEAFF
d_gene: TRBD2; v_gene: TRBV20-1; j_gene: TRBJ2-7; CDR3aa: CSASGGVREQYF
d_gene: TRBD1; v_gene: TRBV24-1; j_gene: TRBJ2-2; CDR3aa: CATSDTGQGATGELFF
d_gene: NA; v_gene: TRBV7-9; j_gene: TRBJ2-7; CDR3aa: CASSFSYEQYF
d_gene: NA; v_gene: TRBV7-9; j_gene: TRBJ1-3; CDR3aa: CASSQGQPRSGNTIYF
d_gene: TRBD1; v_gene: TRBV4-2; j_gene: TRBJ1-2; CDR3aa: CASSQAGAGTGVGGYTF
d_gene: NA; v_gene: TRBV20-1; j_gene: TRBJ2-5; CDR3aa: CSARLSLAKETQYF